These 20 T cell receptor beta chains were sequenced from one sample in a study of T cells in Graves' hyperthyroidism and ophthalmopathy (dated by TCRdb to between 2019 and 2020). The library relied on multiplex PCR. Sequencer: Illumina HiSeq 2000. The TCR beta CDR3 regions were amplified from the RNA transcripts. The TCR CDR3 was subjected to a first round of RT-PCR using the HTBI primer set and the Qiagen OneStep RT-PCR kit. TCRdb cleaned the public reads at Q25 with fastp, built clones with MiXCR and kept in-frame beta chains. Rows merge per CDR3 protein into single entries with the most common DNA and genes. The sample contains roughly 700,000 distinct CDR3 sequences, 35% of them found a single time. The ten largest make up approximately 31% of the sample. The specimen was blood. The origin of the receptors is a woman in her thirties or forties with Graves' hyperthyroidism.

The chain links TRBV20-1 to TRBJ2-5; D is perhaps TRBD1 (6 bases). The CDR3 consists of 14 residues. The V gene's germline CDR1 is DFQATT and CDR2 SNEGSKA (reference sequence). Deletions cut 0 bases from V and 5 bases from J, with 13 bases between. For the CDR3, the DNA is TGCAGTGCTAGAGATTTCGCTAGGGGGGAGACCCAGTACTTC. Its translation: CSARDFARGETQYF.

This clonotype was found many times. The chain carries TRBV10-3 and TRBJ1-4; TRBD1 agrees at 11 bases. This CDR3 is 14 amino acids long. V was clipped by 10 bases and J by 13 bases; unmatched bases: 14. Germline CDR1 and CDR2: ENHRY and SYGVKD. CDR3 DNA sequence: TGTGCCAGGGGCCGGGACAGGGGGAGAAAAGGACTGTTTTTT. Encoded protein: CARGRDRGRKGLFF.

The V call is TRBV7-2, the J call TRBJ1-4, with unresolved D. V lost 5 bases and J 4 bases, leaving 14 bases between the germline ends. This CDR3 has 15 residues. The germline V gene encodes CDR1 SGHTA and CDR2 FQGNSA. CDR3 coding DNA: TGTGCCAGCAGCAGAGGAGGCAGCTTTAATGAAAAACTGTTTTTT. Protein sequence: CASSRGGSFNEKLFF.

This clonotype was seen a few times. J is TRBJ2-7 and V is TRBV5-4, with 7 bases identical to TRBD2. The DNA end favors TRBJ2-1, so the J call may be wrong. Germline V gene sequence: CDR1 SGHNT, CDR2 YYREEE (reference sequence). This CDR3 comprises 11 residues. The CDR3 DNA sequence: TGTGCCAGCAGCTGGGGGGGTGAGCAGTTCTTC. Translated: CASSWGGEQFF.

This clonotype was observed a handful of times. This chain connects TRBV5-4 to TRBJ1-2; D gene uncertain. The CDR3 length is 12 residues. Trimming stripped 2 bases from V and 8 bases from J, with 10 bases between. The germline gives CDR1 SGHNT, CDR2 YYREEE (reference sequence). CDR3 coding DNA: TGTGCCAGCAGCTTTAGTTTCCGGGGCTACACCTTC. Amino acid sequence: CASSFSFRGYTF.

V usage is TRBV4-1 and J usage is TRBJ1-5; 8 bases fit TRBD1. The CDR3 totals 16 residues. V dropped 1 base and J dropped 9; count of bases not matched to a gene: 11. The germline V gene encodes CDR1 MGHRA and CDR2 YSYEKL. CDR3 residues: CASSQVGQGISRPQHF. As DNA, the CDR3 is TGCGCCAGCAGCCAAGTCGGACAGGGAATATCGCGGCCCCAGCATTTT.

At least ten counts were recorded for this clonotype. This chain connects TRBV6-1 to TRBJ2-5; D is unresolved. The CDR3 has 13 residues. Trimming removed 4 bases from V and 0 bases from J, with 6 bases in between. The germline V gene has CDR1 MNHNS and CDR2 SASEGT. CDR3 sequence (DNA): TGTGCCAGCAGTGGCCATAACCAAGAGACCCAGTACTTC. It encodes CASSGHNQETQYF.

The rearrangement joins TRBV7-2 to TRBJ1-5, with a weak D call TRBD1 (5 bases). CDR3 length: 17 residues. Germline assignment: CDR1 SGHTA and CDR2 FQGNSA. V lost 8 bases and J lost 0, with 20 bases in between. The CDR3 here is CASSRTVTENSNQPQHF. DNA for the CDR3: TGTGCCAGCTCACGGACTGTGACAGAGAATAGCAATCAGCCCCAGCATTTT.

This clonotype was counted many times. The gene calls are TRBV29-1 and TRBJ1-3, with D maybe TRBD1 (6 bases). The germline V gene has CDR1 SQVTM and CDR2 ANQGSEA. The CDR3 loop spans 13 amino acids. Trimming removed 7 bases at V and 2 bases at J, with 12 bases between. The CDR3 DNA is TGCAGCGCGACCACAGGGACTGGAAACACCATATATTTT. This codes for CSATTGTGNTIYF.

This clonotype was counted ten times or more. V and J are TRBV20-1 and TRBJ2-7; TRBD1 matches 8 bases. The CDR3 runs to 13 residues. Germline assignment: CDR1 DFQATT and CDR2 SNEGSKA (reference sequence). V gave up 2 bases and J gave up 4 bases; unmatched junction bases: 4. The CDR3 loop is CSARSGQGYEQYF. The DNA of the CDR3 is TGCAGTGCTAGATCCGGACAGGGTTACGAGCAGTACTTC.

This chain connects TRBV6-2 or TRBV6-3 to TRBJ2-7; TRBD1 aligns across 9 bases. The CDR3 has 17 amino acids. Germline CDR1 is MNHEY and CDR2 is SVGEGT. V gave up 9 bases and J gave up 5 bases; unmatched junction bases: 20. Written as DNA, the CDR3 is TGTGCCAGTCGTTTTAGGGGACAGGGCCTCTATCTTGACGAGCAGTACTTC. It codes for CASRFRGQGLYLDEQYF.

A remark on this clonotype: Germline is not matched at one junction end, which may reflect a read error. The rearrangement uses TRBV12-3 or TRBV12-4 and TRBJ2-7; D not certain. The CDR3 spans 14 residues. The CDR3 DNA reads TGTGCCAGCGATTCGGACGGAGCCTCCAACGAGCAGTACTTC. The encoded protein is CASDSDGASNEQYF.

This clonotype has a handful of counts. This chain links TRBV5-4 with TRBJ1-2, with D unresolved. V was trimmed by 4 bases and J by 2 bases, leaving 9 bases between them. The CDR3 is 13 residues long. The germline V gene encodes CDR1 SGHNT and CDR2 YYREEE (reference sequence). Here the CDR3 DNA reads TGTGCCAGCAGCGTGAACCAGAACTATGGCTACACCTTC. It is translated as CASSVNQNYGYTF.

V and J are TRBV27 and TRBJ1-2; D is uncertain. V gave up 2 bases and J gave up 5 bases, with 15 bases separating them. This CDR3 comprises 15 residues. The germline V gene has CDR1 MNHEY and CDR2 SMNVEV (reference sequence). The CDR3 region has the DNA TGTGCCAGCAGTTTAAAAGGTGGGGTAGGGTATGGCTACACCTTC. Its translation: CASSLKGGVGYGYTF.

This clonotype appeared many times. This chain joins TRBV2 and TRBJ1-6; tentative D call: TRBD1 (6 bases). Germline-derived CDR1 and CDR2 are SNHLY and FYNNEI. The CDR3 runs to 15 residues. V shed 7 bases and J shed 0 bases, with 10 bases lying between them. The CDR3 DNA is TGTGCCAGCAAGGGGGAGAGCTCCTATAATTCACCCCTCCACTTT. Its translation is CASKGESSYNSPLHF.

The chain links TRBV11-2 to TRBJ2-3, with D perhaps TRBD1 (6 bases). Per germline, CDR1 SGHAT and CDR2 FQNNGV. V was pared by 6 bases and J by 2 bases, with 18 bases between. The CDR3 spans 16 residues. The CDR3 is CASRRGGFTTTDTQYF. CDR3 coding DNA: TGTGCCAGCAGGAGAGGGGGTTTCACCACCACAGATACGCAGTATTTT. Based on the CDR3 plus reference TRBV11-2 and TRBJ2-3, the full variable domain is EAGVAQSPRYKIIEKRQSVAFWCNPISGHATLYWYQQILGQGPKLLIQFQNNGVVDDSQLPKDRFSAERLKGVDSTLKIQPAKLEDSAVYLCASRRGGFTTTDTQYFGPGTRLTVL.

This clonotype was observed a few times. The V call is TRBV5-1, the J call TRBJ2-7; D might be TRBD1 or TRBD2, each matching 5 bases. The germline gives CDR1 SGHRS, CDR2 YFSETQ. There are 13 residues in the CDR3. The V end was cut by 5 bases, the J end by 2 bases, with 11 bases between. In DNA form, the CDR3 reads TGCGCCAGCAGACGGGACCCCACCTACGAGCAGTACTTC. Residues: CASRRDPTYEQYF.

To note about this clonotype: An end of the junction does not agree with germline; a read error may underlie this. The chain couples TRBV10-3 to TRBJ1-2, with 9 bases identical to TRBD1. Germline lookup yields CDR1 ENHRY and CDR2 SYGVKD. The CDR3 is made up of 15 amino acids. In DNA form, the CDR3 reads TGTGCCAGCAGTGAACGGGACAGGGCCCGGTATGGCTACACCTTC. Protein product: CASSERDRARYGYTF.

The V call is TRBV10-3, the J call TRBJ2-2; no definite D call. CDR1 is ENHRY, CDR2 SYGVKD, per germline. CDR3 length: 14 amino acids. V dropped 8 bases and J dropped 4 bases, with 14 bases sitting between them. CDR3 amino acids: CAIFRSAGTGELFF. The DNA for the CDR3 is TGTGCCATCTTCAGGAGCGCAGGCACCGGGGAGCTGTTTTTT.

This clonotype was detected many times. This chain connects TRBV9 to TRBJ2-5; D uncertain. Germline assignment: CDR1 SGDLS and CDR2 YYNGEE. Deletions cut 0 bases from V and 2 bases from J, with 11 bases between. The CDR3 is made up of 15 amino acids. The CDR3 loop is CASSVAVGPQETQYF. DNA for the CDR3: TGTGCCAGCAGCGTAGCGGTGGGCCCGCAAGAGACCCAGTACTTC.